The source of this TCR beta chain is a study of cytomegalovirus exposure and HLA in healthy donors. This CDR3 is 14 amino acids long. V was pared by 6 bases and J by 6 bases, with 15 bases between. Germline lookup yields CDR1 MDHEN and CDR2 SYDVKM. This table comes from immunoSEQ multiplex PCR, and its TCRdb copy is limited to in-frame clones, with some not included. Among 300,000 to 400,000 clones listed, 80% to 90% were seen once. This TCR derives from a woman under 30 in good health and CMV-seronegative. Sequenced material: PBMCs. The gene calls are TRBV28 and TRBJ2-1; D ambiguous. The CDR3 DNA follows: TGTGCCAGCAGCCTATGGTCCCGAGGCAATGAGCAGTTCTTC. Translating gives CASSLWSRGNEQFF.